A single sample gave rise to the 13 T cell receptor beta chains below, sequenced in a study of identical twins (dated by TCRdb to 2016 to 2017). The library was prepared using 5' RACE. TCRdb lists the instrument as Illumina HiSeq 2000. The public reads were run again by TCRdb, first through fastp at Q25 and then through MiXCR, and only productive beta chains were kept. Every CDR3 protein is listed once, alongside the most common genes and DNA of its rows. The sample table shows under 300,000 distinct CDR3 sequences, and around 15% are seen once. The ten most abundant clones make up 7% to 9.5% of the sample. Sequenced input: memory (CD45RO+) T cells sorted from blood. In light of the paper, this sample's cell subset or site label describes: CD45RO+ enriched T cells. These receptors were obtained from a woman under 30 in good health.

The V gene is TRBV5-1, the J gene TRBJ2-1; D gene unclear. Trimming cost V 3 bases and J 6 bases, with 10 bases left between them. In germline, CDR1 is SGHRS, CDR2 YFSETQ. This CDR3 has 13 amino acids. The CDR3 DNA reads TGCGCCAGCAGCTCGATCCCCGGCAATGAGCAGTTCTTC. Translation gives CASSSIPGNEQFF.

This clonotype turned up a few times. J is TRBJ2-1 and V is TRBV5-1, with 9 nucleotides matching TRBD2. CDR1 SGHRS and CDR2 YFSETQ come from the germline V gene. This CDR3 has 17 amino acids. V lost 0 bases and J lost 8; bases outside the gene matches: 12. The CDR3 sequence: CASSLAVTSGGRDEQFF. For the CDR3, the DNA is TGCGCCAGCAGCTTGGCGGTGACTAGCGGAGGGAGAGATGAGCAGTTCTTC.

This clonotype showed up just a few times. The chain uses TRBV7-2 and TRBJ2-7, with TRBD2 identical over 12 bases. The CDR3 totals 16 residues. V was clipped by 8 bases and J by 5 bases; unmatched bases: 13. In germline, CDR1 is SGHTA, CDR2 FQGNSA. The CDR3 loop is CASGHPGTSGLHEQYF. CDR3 DNA: TGTGCCAGCGGACACCCAGGGACTAGCGGGTTACACGAGCAGTACTTC.

This clonotype came up many times. V and J are TRBV4-2 and TRBJ1-1, with D unclear. V shed 0 bases and J shed 1 base, with 6 bases lying between them. The CDR3 has 14 amino acids. Germline assignment: CDR1 LGHNA and CDR2 YNFKEQ. In DNA, the CDR3 is TGTGCCAGCAGCCAAGAGGTCCGGAACACTGAAGCTTTCTTT. The encoded protein is CASSQEVRNTEAFF.

V and J are TRBV20-1 and TRBJ2-1, with D unclear. In germline, CDR1 is DFQATT, CDR2 SNEGSKA (reference sequence). CDR3 length equals 13 residues. The ends were cut back, 7 bases at V and 0 bases at J, with 10 bases in the middle. The CDR3 region is CSGLPSSYNEQFF. CDR3 bases: TGCAGTGGCCTACCCAGCTCCTACAATGAGCAGTTCTTC.

V and J are TRBV7-9 and TRBJ1-6; tentative D call: TRBD1 (5 bases). The CDR3 is 16 amino acids. Per the germline V gene, CDR1 is SEHNR and CDR2 is FQNEAQ (reference sequence). With 0 bases removed from V and 6 bases from J, the gap between germline ends came to 12 bases. The CDR3 DNA follows: TGTGCCAGCAGCTTAGCGAGGGCCAGGGCTAATTCACCCCTCCACTTT. Its translation: CASSLARARANSPLHF.

The chain recombines TRBV10-2 with TRBJ2-3, with D perhaps matching TRBD2 (6 bases). The germline V gene has CDR1 WSHSY and CDR2 SAAADI. V shed 4 bases and J shed 10 bases, with 12 bases lying between them. The CDR3 has 12 residues. The DNA for the CDR3 is TGCGCCAGCAGTGTAGGAGGGTCCTCGCAGTATTTT. Protein: CASSVGGSSQYF.

This clonotype occurred a few times. The rearrangement uses TRBV10-3 and TRBJ1-4; D is undetermined. V lost 8 bases, J lost 1 base, and 5 bases lay in between. Germline CDR1 is ENHRY and CDR2 is SYGVKD. The CDR3 totals 12 residues. This CDR3 reads CAIGETNEKLFF. The CDR3 DNA is TGTGCCATCGGGGAAACTAATGAAAAACTGTTTTTT.

This chain joins TRBV10-3 and TRBJ2-1; 8 nucleotides line up with TRBD1. Germline CDR1 ENHRY, CDR2 SYGVKD. The junction had 10 bases not matched to a gene; V was cut back by 10 bases and J by 5 bases. CDR3 length equals 14 residues. CDR3 sequence reads: CATLKDRGNNEQFF. In nucleotides, the CDR3 is TGTGCCACCCTTAAAGACAGGGGAAACAATGAGCAGTTCTTC.

The V gene is TRBV5-1, the J gene TRBJ2-3, with D tentatively TRBD1 (7 bases). V dropped 2 bases and J dropped 4 bases, with 26 bases sitting between them. Germline assignment: CDR1 SGHRS and CDR2 YFSETQ. This CDR3 spans 19 amino acids. Here the CDR3 reads CASSFTGALQGSFPDTQYF. CDR3 in DNA: TGCGCCAGCAGCTTTACGGGAGCTTTACAGGGGAGTTTCCCAGATACGCAGTATTTT. The full variable domain, completed using reference TRBV5-1 and TRBJ2-3, is KAGVTQTPRYLIKTRGQQVTLSCSPISGHRSVSWYQQTPGQGLQFLFEYFSETQRNKGNFPGRFSGRQFSNSRSEMNVSTLELGDSALYLCASSFTGALQGSFPDTQYFGPGTRLTVL.

This clonotype was recorded at least ten times. This rearrangement joins TRBV5-1 to TRBJ1-1, with D possibly being TRBD1 (5 bases). V lost 0 bases and J 4 bases, leaving 13 bases between the germline ends. Looked up from germline, CDR1 is SGHRS and CDR2 is YFSETQ. This CDR3 has 15 residues. DNA for the CDR3: TGCGCCAGCAGCTTGGCCGGGGCGGGGGGCACTGAAGCTTTCTTT. Translation: CASSLAGAGGTEAFF.

This clonotype was detected only a few times. V gene TRBV6-2 or TRBV6-3 combines with J gene TRBJ2-3; TRBD2 agrees at 7 bases. The CDR3 is made up of 15 amino acids. Germline values: CDR1 MNHEY, CDR2 SVGEGT. The V segment lost 0 bases and the J segment 2 bases; nucleotides outside the gene matches: 2. In nucleotides, the CDR3 is TGTGCCAGCAGTTACTCCAGCGGGGACACAGATACGCAGTATTTT. Translating gives CASSYSSGDTDTQYF.

The J gene is TRBJ1-2, the V gene TRBV5-1; perhaps TRBD1 as D (5 bases). Between the trimmed V and J ends, which lost 0 bases and 6 bases, there was a span of 9 bases. The CDR3 contains 13 residues. From germline, CDR1 is SGHRS and CDR2 YFSETQ. CDR3 sequence reads: CASSLGGGDGYTF. The DNA for the CDR3 is TGCGCCAGCAGCTTGGGGGGCGGTGATGGCTACACCTTC.